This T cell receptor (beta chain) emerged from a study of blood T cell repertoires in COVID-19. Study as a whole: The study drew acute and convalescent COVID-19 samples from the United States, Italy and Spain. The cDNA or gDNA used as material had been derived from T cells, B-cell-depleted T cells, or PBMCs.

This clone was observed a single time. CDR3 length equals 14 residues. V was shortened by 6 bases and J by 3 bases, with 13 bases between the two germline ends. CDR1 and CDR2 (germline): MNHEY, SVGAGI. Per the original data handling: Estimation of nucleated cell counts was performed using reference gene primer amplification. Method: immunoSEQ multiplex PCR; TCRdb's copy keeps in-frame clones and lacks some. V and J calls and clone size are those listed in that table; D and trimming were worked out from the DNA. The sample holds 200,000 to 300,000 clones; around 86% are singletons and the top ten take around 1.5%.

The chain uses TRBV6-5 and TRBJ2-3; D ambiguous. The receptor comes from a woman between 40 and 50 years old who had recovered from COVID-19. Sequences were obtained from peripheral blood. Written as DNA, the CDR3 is TGTGCCAGCAGCCTAGTATTGAGGACAGATACGCAGTATTTT. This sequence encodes CASSLVLRTDTQYF.